Below are 28 T cell receptor beta chains sequenced from a single sample in a study of T cell changes during pregnancy in multiple sclerosis. Using immunoSEQ multiplex PCR, the repertoire was profiled, and TCRdb retains in-frame clones only, with some absent. This table has roughly 52,000 clones, 94% appearing once. The material sequenced was CD8+ T cells from peripheral blood mononuclear cells, taken in the third trimester of pregnancy. The receptors shown here come from a female donor with multiple sclerosis, enrolled in a pregnancy study.

The rearrangement joins TRBV11-2 to TRBJ1-5; tentative D call: TRBD1 (5 bases). The V gene's germline CDR1 is SGHAT and CDR2 FQNNGV. CDR3 length equals 15 residues. V lost 3 bases to trimming and J lost 5 bases, with 14 bases between them. CDR3 in DNA: TGTGCCAGCAGCTTTGGGCTTGACAGCTATCAGCCCCAGCATTTT. This gives the protein CASSFGLDSYQPQHF.

This chain connects TRBV11-2 to TRBJ2-5; 7 bases agree with TRBD1. The CDR3 extends over 16 amino acids. The germline gives CDR1 SGHAT, CDR2 FQNNGV. The V gene end was trimmed by 5 bases and the J gene end by 5 bases; junction bases not matched to a gene: 14. CDR3 nucleotides: TGTGCCAGCAGCCCCTACGTTGTAGGGGGCAAGGAGACCCAGTACTTC. This gives the protein CASSPYVVGGKETQYF. The variable domain in full, with the rest retrieved from reference TRBV11-2 and TRBJ2-5, is EAGVAQSPRYKIIEKRQSVAFWCNPISGHATLYWYQQILGQGPKLLIQFQNNGVVDDSQLPKDRFSAERLKGVDSTLKIQPAKLEDSAVYLCASSPYVVGGKETQYFGPGTRLLVL.

J is TRBJ2-1 and V is TRBV27; 10 bases align to TRBD2. This CDR3 is built from 15 residues. The germline CDR1 and CDR2 sequences are MNHEY and SMNVEV (reference sequence). V trimming: 3 bases; J trimming: 7 bases; junction bases outside the gene matches: 6. The CDR3 sequence: CASSFFSGRGNEQFF. For the CDR3, the DNA is TGTGCCAGCAGTTTCTTCAGCGGGAGGGGTAATGAGCAGTTCTTC.

The chain uses TRBV13 and TRBJ2-1, with TRBD2 matching 13 bases. Germline V CDR1 and CDR2: PRHDT, FYEKMQ (reference sequence). Trimming took 4 bases from V and 7 from J; bases not matched to a gene: 7. The CDR3 covers 16 residues. The CDR3 spells CASSSAGTSGMNEQFF. For the CDR3, the DNA is TGTGCCAGCAGCTCCGCCGGGACTAGCGGGATGAATGAGCAGTTCTTC.

The chain employs TRBV6-6 and TRBJ2-7; D remains ambiguous. This CDR3 has 15 amino acids. V lost 0 bases, J lost 1 base, and 10 bases lay in between. Germline V gives CDR1 MNHNY, CDR2 SVGAGI (reference sequence). This CDR3 is CASSYSETHSYEQYF. The CDR3 DNA is TGTGCCAGCAGTTACTCGGAGACCCATTCCTACGAGCAGTACTTC.

This clone occurred once. The J gene is TRBJ1-3, the V gene TRBV2, with TRBD1 matching 11 bases. This CDR3 is built from 15 residues. From germline, CDR1 is SNHLY and CDR2 FYNNEI. V shed 4 bases, J shed 2 bases, and the junction held 1 base outside the gene matches. Written as DNA, the CDR3 is TGTGCCAGCAGTGCGGGACAGGGGGCTGGAAACACCATATATTTT. Its translation: CASSAGQGAGNTIYF.

This chain joins TRBV30 and TRBJ2-2; D may be TRBD1 (6 bases). Per germline, CDR1 GTSNPN and CDR2 SVGIG (reference sequence). V was cut by 2 bases and J by 1 base, with 8 bases left in between. This CDR3 region has 14 residues. CDR3 amino acids: CAWSPGQNTGELFF. Here the CDR3 DNA reads TGTGCCTGGAGTCCGGGACAGAACACCGGGGAGCTGTTTTTT.

The chain has TRBV4-3 and TRBJ2-3; D unresolved. The CDR3 totals 15 residues. V was pared by 0 bases and J by 3 bases, with 10 bases between. Germline CDR1 LGHNA, CDR2 YSLEER. The CDR3 nucleotides read TGCGCCAGCAGCCAAGATCCCAGTGTTACAGATACGCAGTATTTT. Translating gives CASSQDPSVTDTQYF.

The chain employs TRBV6-1 and TRBJ2-7, with TRBD1 as a possible D gene (5 bases). The V end lost 0 bases, the J end lost 1 base, and 10 bases lay between the germline ends. Germline V CDR1 and CDR2: MNHNS, SASEGT. This CDR3 region has 15 residues. The CDR3 is CASSEATVVSYEQYF. The CDR3 DNA reads as TGTGCCAGCAGTGAAGCGACAGTCGTTTCCTACGAGCAGTACTTC.

This chain joins TRBV5-1 and TRBJ2-1; 9 bases line up with TRBD2. Germline V gene lookup returns CDR1 SGHRS and CDR2 YFSETQ. The CDR3 extends over 15 amino acids. Trimming cost V 4 bases and J 10 bases; bases outside gene matches: 12. The CDR3 loop reads CASSLRLAGDIEQFF. In nucleotides, the CDR3 is TGCGCCAGCAGCCTCCGTTTAGCGGGAGACATCGAGCAGTTCTTC.

This chain uses TRBV4-3 with TRBJ2-1; 9 bases fit TRBD2. The CDR3 contains 15 residues. The germline gives CDR1 LGHNA, CDR2 YSLEER. Germline trimming cut 5 bases from V and 7 bases from J; bases unmatched to any gene: 9. The CDR3 region has the DNA TGCGCCAGCAGCACTTTAGCGGGAGTATGGAATGAGCAGTTCTTC. Its protein is CASSTLAGVWNEQFF.

The rearrangement links TRBV4-3 to TRBJ2-5; D is uncertain. Trimming removed 0 bases from V and 4 bases from J, with 6 bases in between. The germline V gene encodes CDR1 LGHNA and CDR2 YSLEER. This CDR3 is 13 amino acids long. CDR3 in amino acids: CASSQDIGETQYF. CDR3 DNA: TGCGCCAGCAGCCAAGACATCGGAGAGACCCAGTACTTC.

The gene calls are TRBV29-1 and TRBJ2-7, with 12 bases fitting TRBD1. The J segment lost 3 bases and the V segment lost 6 bases, leaving 15 bases of the junction unmatched. The CDR3 has 17 residues. Looked up from germline, CDR1 is SQVTM and CDR2 is ANQGSEA. CDR3: CSVLSGTGGTVSYEQYF. Written as DNA, the CDR3 is TGCAGCGTCCTGTCCGGGACAGGGGGCACCGTGAGCTACGAGCAGTACTTC.

Only a few counts were recorded for this clone. The sample has other DNA sequences that encode this CDR3 too. The chain uses TRBV4-3 and TRBJ2-3; 9 bases fit TRBD2. The CDR3 loop spans 15 amino acids. V lost 1 base to trimming and J lost 1 base; unmatched junction nucleotides: 0. Germline V gene data show CDR1 as LGHNA and CDR2 as YSLEER. The CDR3 DNA sequence: TGCGCCAGCAGCCAAGGACTAGCGGGCACAGATACGCAGTATTTT. This encodes CASSQGLAGTDTQYF.

The chain combines TRBV7-6 with TRBJ1-1, with TRBD1 matching 9 bases. This CDR3 is built from 15 residues. CDR1 SGHVS and CDR2 FNYEAQ come from the germline V gene. V lost 5 bases and J lost 4; bases outside the gene matches: 8. This CDR3 is CASSPWTGVVTEAFF. CDR3 nucleotide sequence: TGTGCCAGCAGCCCGTGGACAGGGGTCGTCACTGAAGCTTTCTTT.

The V call is TRBV29-1, the J call TRBJ2-3; 10 bases line up with TRBD2. The length of the CDR3 is 18 residues. From germline, CDR1 is SQVTM and CDR2 ANQGSEA. After removal of 8 bases from V and 1 base from J, the junction contained 18 bases not matched to a gene. The CDR3 here is CSTLGDREREGGTDTQYF. The CDR3 nucleotides are TGCAGCACGTTGGGGGACAGAGAGCGGGAGGGGGGCACAGATACGCAGTATTTT.

This chain connects TRBV6-5 to TRBJ1-1; D is unclear. V was clipped by 3 bases and J by 6 bases, with 14 bases between them. Germline-derived CDR1 and CDR2 are MNHEY and SVGAGI. This CDR3 region has 14 residues. The CDR3 DNA follows: TGTGCCAGCAGTTATGTCCGAGAATACGCTGAAGCTTTCTTT. Translation: CASSYVREYAEAFF.

The gene calls are TRBV19 and TRBJ1-1, with TRBD1 identical over 7 bases. Germline CDR1 and CDR2: LNHDA and SQIVND (reference sequence). J was trimmed by 11 bases and V by 4 bases; bases with no gene match: 7. The CDR3 covers 12 residues. The CDR3 sequence is CASSREGARAFF. In DNA form, the CDR3 reads TGTGCCAGTAGTAGAGAGGGGGCGCGGGCTTTCTTT. The variable domain in full, with the rest retrieved from reference TRBV19 and TRBJ1-1, is DGGITQSPKYLFRKEGQNVTLSCEQNLNHDAMYWYRQDPGQGLRLIYYSQIVNDFQKGDIAEGYSVSREKKESFPLTVTSAQKNPTAFYLCASSREGARAFFGQGTRLTVV.

V is TRBV10-3 and J is TRBJ2-2; possible D gene TRBD1, 6 bases. The V gene's germline CDR1 is ENHRY and CDR2 SYGVKD. V lost 6 bases to trimming and J lost 4 bases, with 15 bases between them. This CDR3 contains 15 residues. CDR3 region: CAIRGLDSLTGELFF. The CDR3 bases are TGTGCCATCAGAGGACTGGACAGCCTCACCGGGGAGCTGTTTTTT.

The rearrangement links TRBV10-3 to TRBJ1-2; 7 bases fit TRBD1. The J segment lost 6 bases and the V segment lost 2 bases, leaving 6 bases of the junction unmatched. The CDR3 contains 14 residues. Germline V gene sequence: CDR1 ENHRY, CDR2 SYGVKD. The CDR3 DNA sequence: TGTGCCATCAGTGAGGGGGACAGAAGGGATGGCTACACCTTC. As protein: CAISEGDRRDGYTF.

This chain uses TRBV5-6 with TRBJ2-1, with 12 nucleotides matching TRBD2. Unmatched junction bases numbered 4, after V lost 2 bases and J lost 7 bases. This CDR3 has 15 amino acids. Germline loops: CDR1 SGHDT, CDR2 YYEEEE. CDR3 DNA: TGTGCCAGCAGCTTTTCTCTAGCGGGAGGGAATGAGCAGTTCTTC. It codes for CASSFSLAGGNEQFF. The full variable domain, its missing parts supplied by reference TRBV5-6 and TRBJ2-1, is DAGVTQSPTHLIKTRGQQVTLRCSPKSGHDTVSWYQQALGQGPQFIFQYYEEEERQRGNFPDRFSGHQFPNYSSELNVNALLLGDSALYLCASSFSLAGGNEQFFGPGTRLTVL.

V is TRBV29-1 and J is TRBJ2-7; a weak D match, TRBD1 (5 bases). Per the germline V gene, CDR1 is SQVTM and CDR2 is ANQGSEA. The CDR3 has 12 amino acids. Trimming pared 6 bases from V and 2 bases from J, leaving 11 bases between. The CDR3 sequence is CSVAGLTYEQYF. The CDR3 bases are TGCAGCGTGGCAGGGCTAACCTACGAGCAGTACTTC.

This chain uses TRBV27 with TRBJ2-7, with unresolved D. The CDR3 length is 12 residues. V was shortened by 4 bases and J by 3 bases, with 7 bases between the two germline ends. Germline CDR1 and CDR2: MNHEY and SMNVEV (reference sequence). CDR3 amino acids: CASSSSVYEQYF. Written as DNA, the CDR3 is TGTGCCAGCAGTTCCTCAGTCTACGAGCAGTACTTC.

The CDR3 is CASSMPGTGERTEAFF. The CDR3 nucleotides read TGTGCCAGTAGTATGCCCGGGACAGGGGAGAGGACTGAAGCTTTCTTT. The chain has TRBV19 and TRBJ1-1; TRBD1 agrees at 10 bases. V was pared by 3 bases and J by 5 bases, with 9 bases of the junction left unmatched. The CDR3 covers 16 residues. Germline lookup yields CDR1 LNHDA and CDR2 SQIVND (reference sequence).

Relative to its sample, this clone is medium-sized. This chain joins TRBV7-9 and TRBJ1-5, with no clear D. The CDR3 length is 15 residues. In germline, CDR1 is SEHNR, CDR2 FQNEAQ (reference sequence). Trimming took off 4 bases at V and 2 bases at J, with 12 bases between the two ends. CDR3 DNA sequence: TGTGCCAGCAGCTCCACCCAAGCTGGCAATCAGCCCCAGCATTTT. The encoded protein is CASSSTQAGNQPQHF.

CDR3 nucleotide sequence: TGTGCCAGCAGTAGGACTAGCGGGACTGCCTACGAGCAGTACTTC. Translation: CASSRTSGTAYEQYF. The rearrangement joins TRBV2 to TRBJ2-7; TRBD2 matches 12 bases. V gave up 5 bases and J gave up 2 bases; unmatched junction bases: 4. The germline V gene has CDR1 SNHLY and CDR2 FYNNEI. This CDR3 contains 15 residues.

The chain links TRBV4-3 to TRBJ1-2; 10 bases agree with TRBD1. The CDR3 totals 13 residues. The J segment lost 8 bases and the V segment lost 5 bases, leaving 5 bases of the junction unmatched. The germline V gene has CDR1 LGHNA and CDR2 YSLEER. This chain's CDR3 is CASSETGGNGYTF. The DNA of the CDR3 is TGCGCCAGCAGCGAGACAGGGGGCAACGGCTACACCTTC.

The V and J genes are TRBV30 and TRBJ2-3, with 7 bases that match TRBD2. The CDR3 is 15 residues long. Germline lookup yields CDR1 GTSNPN and CDR2 SVGIG (reference sequence). The J segment lost 1 base and the V segment lost 0 bases, leaving 4 bases of the junction unmatched. CDR3 DNA: TGTGCCTGGAGTGTGGGGGGGGGAGGCACAGATACGCAGTATTTT. Its protein product is CAWSVGGGGTDTQYF.